This TCR beta chain is from a study of blood T cells in healthy people across ages. The study, taken as a whole, reports: Roughly linear declines in TCR beta diversity per million T cells occurred with age. Both higher diversity and more naive CD4+ cells marked long-lived donors when set against aged donors.

A sample-barcoded 5' primer and a J-beta primer mix were used in a second PCR of about 7 to 12 cycles. TCRdb reprocessed the 5' RACE reads via MiXCR and lists one record per CDR3 protein. The sample consists of 1,800,000 or so distinct CDR3 sequences, roughly two fifths of them appearing once. This clonotype was seen a handful of times. Its specificity is unknown. The draw of peripheral blood yielded roughly 9.1 milliliters from each donor. A minimum of 7 million PBMCs was isolated per sample. Sequencing was performed on blood. This receptor was taken from a human donor in good health.

CDR3 coding DNA: TGCAGTGCTAGAGTCTTTAGCGGGGGGGATCAAGAGACCCAGTACTTC. Translation gives CSARVFSGGDQETQYF. The V gene is TRBV20-1, the J gene TRBJ2-5; 11 positions agree with TRBD2. Germline V gene lookup returns CDR1 DFQATT and CDR2 SNEGSKA (reference sequence). After removal of 1 base from V and 2 bases from J, the junction contained 6 bases not matched to a gene. This CDR3 comprises 16 residues.